This T cell receptor (beta chain) was obtained from a study of OX40 agonist ivuxolimab in advanced cancers. Turning to the overall study: The costimulatory receptor OX40 (CD134) was targeted by ivuxolimab, a fully human IgG2 agonistic monoclonal antibody. In the dose-escalation cohort, around four fifths of patients were male, and the mean age was roughly 56 years with a range of about 20 to 80. Three dose-escalation patients achieved partial responses, one with hepatocellular carcinoma and two with cutaneous melanoma. Patients were allowed to have had prior anti-PD-1, anti-PD-L1 or anti-CTLA-4 therapy, and approximately 40% of the dose-escalation patients had been treated with checkpoint inhibitors. Intravenous ivuxolimab was administered to patients every 2 weeks at six dose levels: 0.01, 0.1, 0.3, 1.5, 3 and 10 mg/kg. The monotherapy dose-escalation portion (N of about 50 patients) of the phase I ivuxolimab trial is reported in the paper. Peripheral TCRbeta sequencing was intended to test whether TCR sequence diversity was altered and clonal T-cell expansion was caused by ivuxolimab. Of the approximately 50 dose-escalation patients, hepatocellular carcinoma was present in approximately 20, melanoma in some 15, renal cell carcinoma in 9 and head and neck cancer in 9. The study at large found these results: After ivuxolimab, CD8+ T cells had more expanded clones than CD4+ T cells on average. At doses of 0.1 to 3.0 mg/kg, clonal expansion of both CD4+ and CD8+ T cells in blood was seen between baseline and week 6. Low levels of normalized T-cell clonal expansion were also seen in some nonresponding patients. In partial responders in the 0.1-3.0 mg/kg groups, normalized peripheral clonal expansion was found to be among the lowest, especially among CD8+ T cells. The antigen specificity of the clonally expanded peripheral T cells was not determined.

The trial excluded patients who had a history of autoimmune disease or were on systemic immunosuppression. Peripheral blood for TCR sequencing was collected from all dose cohorts at baseline, on cycle 4 day 1, and on cycle 7 day 1. Samples were obtained from an open-label, multicenter, first-in-human phase I dose-escalation trial of ivuxolimab. Adults with locally advanced or metastatic melanoma, renal cell, hepatocellular, or head and neck squamous cell carcinoma were enrolled in the trial. CD4+ and CD8+ T cells were sorted separately from peripheral blood before TCR sequencing. To sequence the TCRbeta CDR3 region, genomic DNA was isolated from the sorted cells. TCRbeta CDR3 regions were sequenced using the immunoSEQ Assay. TCRdb took this table from immuneACCESS and kept in-frame rearrangements with V and J called. Such tables lack part of the clones; where checked against another copy, unresolved V genes explain under half of the gap, and the rest is unexplained. This sample comprises 65,000 to 75,000 clones, 70% to 90% of them detected only once. The leading ten clones occupy 2% to 2.5% of the sample.

A remark on this clone: There is no known antigen for this receptor. One base away there is no much larger clone; base qualities are not given.

The TCR was taken from an adult with an advanced solid tumor such as melanoma, head and neck, liver or kidney cancer. The specimen comprised CD4+ or CD8+ T cells sorted from blood, sampled in a trial of the OX40 agonist ivuxolimab.

The sequenced DNA is TGTGCCAGCAGCTTCTGGGCAGATACGCAGTATTTT. Its translation is CASSFWADTQYF. The V and J genes are TRBV11-2 and TRBJ2-3; no D gene can be assigned with confidence. Via the germline V gene, CDR1 is SGHAT and CDR2 FQNNGV. The CDR3 runs 12 residues from the cysteine to the phenylalanine. The CDR3 DNA has 36 bases and is translated from base 1. Trimming takes 3 bases from V and 4 bases from J, and the germline ends sit 5 bases apart.